This TCR beta chain was found in a study of shared clonotypes between healthy human individuals. Findings of the study overall: Memory subsets had estimated richness that was generally smaller than that of naive subsets.

Genomic DNA of every subset was divided equally among multiple immunoSEQ plates. Data came from immunoSEQ multiplex PCR; TCRdb stores just in-frame clones and leaves some out. The sample lists some 2.4 million clones; roughly 93% were seen once. Worth noting for this clone: The antigen remains undetermined.

Germline V gene lookup returns CDR1 MNHEY and CDR2 SMNVEV (reference sequence). V dropped 6 bases and J dropped 0 bases, with 3 bases sitting between them. There are 13 residues in the CDR3. The TCR sequence derives from a young man in good health. Some clones in this sample may be carry-over from other donors' samples. The source material was naive CD4+ T cells from PBMCs. Noted subset: CD45RA+ positively selected. The rearrangement uses TRBV27 and TRBJ2-6; no clear D. The CDR3 DNA sequence: TGTGCCAGCAGAAACTCTGGGGCCAACGTCCTGACTTTC. The encoded protein is CASRNSGANVLTF.